Listed here are 31 T cell receptor beta chains from one sample, sequenced in a study of cytomegalovirus exposure and HLA in healthy donors (dated 2017 in TCRdb). Libraries were constructed by the immunoSEQ multiplex PCR assay. TCRdb took over this immuneACCESS table, retaining in-frame rearrangements with V and J assigned. Such tables are incomplete; in checked studies, under half of the missing clones stem from an unresolved V gene, and the remainder is unexplained. This sample comprises 250,000 or so clones, roughly 87% of them detected only once. 9.5% to 15% of the sample lies in the top ten. Sequenced input: PBMCs. The source of these receptors is a man aged 18-30 years in good health and CMV-seropositive.

The J gene is TRBJ2-7, the V gene TRBV5-1; TRBD2 is a possible D gene (6 bases). V lost 4 bases, J lost 3 bases, and 20 bases lay in between. The CDR3 length is 16 residues. The germline CDR1 and CDR2 sequences are SGHRS and YFSETQ. The CDR3 sequence: CASSLGSLANVYEQYF. CDR3 nucleotides: TGCGCCAGCAGCCTCGGGAGTCTAGCCAACGTCTACGAGCAGTACTTC.

The chain recombines TRBV29-1 with TRBJ1-4, with a possible D match to TRBD1 (5 bases). The V gene lost 6 bases and the J gene lost 6 bases, with 11 bases spanning the gap. The CDR3 covers 12 residues. CDR1 SQVTM and CDR2 ANQGSEA come from the germline V gene. CDR3 amino acids: CSVQGGDEKLFF. The CDR3 nucleotides are TGCAGCGTCCAGGGAGGGGATGAAAAACTGTTTTTT. The whole variable domain, filled in from reference TRBV29-1 and TRBJ1-4, reads SAVISQKPSRDICQRGTSLTIQCQVDSQVTMMFWYRQQPGQSLTLIATANQGSEATYESGFVIDKFPISRPNLTFSTLTVSNMSPEDSSIYLCSVQGGDEKLFFGSGTQLSVL.

The chain combines TRBV6-1 with TRBJ1-3, with D possibly TRBD1 on 6 matching bases. Germline lookup yields CDR1 MNHNS and CDR2 SASEGT. V dropped 10 bases and J dropped 2 bases, with 18 bases sitting between them. The CDR3 loop spans 15 amino acids. DNA of the CDR3: TGTGCCACTCGCTTGGTGGGGGCAGCTGGAAACACCATATATTTT. This translates into CATRLVGAAGNTIYF.

This rearrangement joins TRBV5-1 to TRBJ2-5; 10 bases map to TRBD2. Trimming at V came to 3 bases and at J to 4 bases, leaving 12 bases not matched to a gene. The CDR3 consists of 17 residues. CDR1 SGHRS and CDR2 YFSETQ come from the germline V gene. CDR3 in amino acids: CASSWGPSGGGGETQYF. The DNA for the CDR3 is TGCGCCAGCAGCTGGGGACCTAGCGGGGGCGGTGGAGAGACCCAGTACTTC.

This clone has just one count. The chain is built from TRBV25-1 and TRBJ1-1, with TRBD1 matching 7 bases. In germline, CDR1 is MGHDK, CDR2 SYGVNS. The CDR3 consists of 14 residues. Trimming removed 3 bases from V and 4 bases from J; junction bases left unmatched: 5. CDR3 nucleotides: TGTGCCAGCAGTGACAGGGGGACCACCACTGAAGCTTTCTTT. The encoded protein is CASSDRGTTTEAFF.

The chain employs TRBV7-9 and TRBJ1-2, with D possibly TRBD1 on 6 matching bases. The germline gives CDR1 SEHNR, CDR2 FQNEAQ (reference sequence). The CDR3 consists of 16 residues. V dropped 5 bases and J dropped 6 bases, with 22 bases sitting between them. CDR3 sequence (DNA): TGTGCCAGCAGCGTGGGGATACAGGGACGCCACCATGGCTACACCTTC. The encoded protein is CASSVGIQGRHHGYTF.

This chain joins TRBV6-5 and TRBJ2-7; D uncertain. V lost 5 bases and J lost 1, with 12 bases in between. Germline V gene sequence: CDR1 MNHEY, CDR2 SVGAGI. CDR3 size: 14 residues. This chain's CDR3 is CASSPEGASYEQYF. CDR3 DNA: TGTGCCAGCAGTCCCGAAGGAGCGTCCTACGAGCAGTACTTC.

This chain connects TRBV6-6 to TRBJ2-5; 7 nucleotides align to TRBD2. Looked up from germline, CDR1 is MNHNY and CDR2 is SVGAGI (reference sequence). After removal of 4 bases from V and 2 bases from J, the junction contained 4 bases not matched to a gene. This CDR3 comprises 14 residues. The CDR3 region is CASSSTSRQETQYF. The CDR3, as DNA: TGTGCCAGCAGTTCGACTAGCAGACAAGAGACCCAGTACTTC.

This clone has only a few counts. The genes are TRBV9 and TRBJ1-2; 7 bases line up with TRBD1. The CDR3 covers 11 residues. Per the germline V gene, CDR1 is SGDLS and CDR2 is YYNGEE. J was trimmed by 8 bases and V by 7 bases; bases with no gene match: 5. For the CDR3, the DNA is TGTGCCAGCGGACAGGTCGGAGGCTACACCTTC. This gives the protein CASGQVGGYTF.

The chain couples TRBV19 to TRBJ1-1; TRBD1 matches at 7 bases. After removal of 3 bases from V and 11 bases from J, the junction contained 12 bases not matched to a gene. Germline values: CDR1 LNHDA, CDR2 SQIVND (reference sequence). The CDR3 is made up of 14 amino acids. The CDR3 loop reads CASSIFLSEGAAFF. In nucleotides, the CDR3 is TGTGCCAGTAGTATTTTTCTGTCGGAGGGGGCGGCTTTCTTT.

The genes are TRBV11-3 and TRBJ2-1, with 8 bases matching TRBD2. J lost 0 bases, V lost 5 bases, and 15 bases had no gene match. Germline V gives CDR1 SGHNT, CDR2 YENEEA. The CDR3 loop spans 19 amino acids. The CDR3 spells CASSPGGVGSGSSYNEQFF. CDR3 coding DNA: TGTGCCAGCAGCCCGGGGGGAGTCGGGAGCGGGAGCTCCTACAATGAGCAGTTCTTC.

This chain joins TRBV27 and TRBJ1-1; D possibly corresponds to TRBD1 (5 bases). CDR1 is MNHEY and CDR2 is SMNVEV in the germline V gene (reference sequence). CDR3 length: 15 residues. V lost 5 bases and J 2 bases, leaving 15 bases between the germline ends. CDR3 sequence (DNA): TGTGCCAGCAGTCGGACACCTGTTCGTAACACTGAAGCTTTCTTT. Amino acids: CASSRTPVRNTEAFF.

The rearrangement links TRBV5-6 to TRBJ2-3; no definite D call. There are 13 residues in the CDR3. From germline, CDR1 is SGHDT and CDR2 YYEEEE. Trimming removed 5 bases from V and 4 bases from J, with 11 bases in between. The CDR3 loop is CASRPFGADTQYF. Here the CDR3 DNA reads TGTGCCAGCAGGCCGTTCGGCGCAGATACGCAGTATTTT.

The V and J genes are TRBV7-2 and TRBJ2-4; D possibly corresponds to TRBD2 (5 bases). Germline V lookup: CDR1 SGHTA, CDR2 FQGNSA. Trimming stripped 3 bases from V and 4 bases from J, with 19 bases between. This CDR3 has 17 residues. The CDR3 DNA is TGTGCCAGCAGCTTCCCCCTTTATGCGGGCCAGAAAAACATTCAGTACTTC. This translates into CASSFPLYAGQKNIQYF.

Here the CDR3 reads CASSLGSAGEAFF. CDR3 in DNA: TGCGCCAGCAGCTTGGGTTCGGCAGGTGAAGCTTTCTTT. The rearrangement links TRBV5-1 to TRBJ1-1, with D unclear. This CDR3 has 13 amino acids. Germline-derived CDR1 and CDR2 are SGHRS and YFSETQ. The ends were cut back, 0 bases at V and 7 bases at J, with 10 bases in the middle.

The J gene is TRBJ2-7, the V gene TRBV7-9; 11 nucleotides line up with TRBD2. CDR3 length: 16 residues. The ends lost 5 bases at V and 5 bases at J; junction bases unmatched: 11. Germline assignment: CDR1 SEHNR and CDR2 FQNEAQ (reference sequence). The CDR3 DNA sequence: TGTGCCAGCAGCCCCATTAGCGGGAGGGCAGGCCACGAGCAGTACTTC. It yields the protein CASSPISGRAGHEQYF.

The CDR3 bases are TGCGCCAGCAGCTTGGGGATACAGGGATACTCTGGAAACACCATATATTTT. It is translated as CASSLGIQGYSGNTIYF. The V gene is TRBV5-1, the J gene TRBJ1-3, with TRBD1 as a possible D gene (6 bases). V dropped 0 bases and J dropped 0 bases, with 13 bases sitting between them. There are 17 residues in the CDR3. The V gene's germline CDR1 is SGHRS and CDR2 YFSETQ.

The V and J genes are TRBV11-3 and TRBJ2-5; 9 bases match TRBD1. The CDR3 sequence is 16 residues long. The J segment lost 5 bases and the V segment lost 4 bases, leaving 11 bases of the junction unmatched. Germline V gene lookup returns CDR1 SGHNT and CDR2 YENEEA. CDR3 bases: TGTGCCAGCAGCTCCCGTACAGGGGGCCGCGGGGAGACCCAGTACTTC. Translated, it gives CASSSRTGGRGETQYF.

The chain recombines TRBV4-1 with TRBJ1-2; TRBD1 matches 7 bases. With V trimmed by 1 base and J by 2 bases, 4 bases remained unmatched. The CDR3 is 15 residues long. Germline CDR1 and CDR2: MGHRA and YSYEKL. The CDR3 bases are TGCGCCAGCAGCCAAGCAACAGGGGACAACTATGGCTACACCTTC. This translates into CASSQATGDNYGYTF.

This chain connects TRBV4-1 to TRBJ1-4, with a possible D match to TRBD1 (6 bases). Germline assignment: CDR1 MGHRA and CDR2 YSYEKL. Trimming shortened V by 4 bases and J by 6 bases, and 12 bases separated the two germline ends. The CDR3 runs 14 residues. The CDR3 region is CASSPLRGDEKLFF. The CDR3 coding sequence is TGCGCCAGCAGCCCCCTCAGGGGAGATGAAAAACTGTTTTTT.

The chain recombines TRBV5-1 with TRBJ2-1; D may match TRBD1 or TRBD2 (5 bases each). From germline, CDR1 is SGHRS and CDR2 YFSETQ. This CDR3 spans 20 amino acids. With 5 bases removed from V and 3 bases from J, the gap between germline ends came to 30 bases. CDR3 sequence: CASRRLIRDDPLRLYNEQFF. CDR3 in DNA: TGCGCCAGCAGGAGATTAATCCGGGACGACCCTCTAAGGCTCTACAATGAGCAGTTCTTC.

This rearrangement joins TRBV5-6 to TRBJ2-5; D call uncertain. Per the germline V gene, CDR1 is SGHDT and CDR2 is YYEEEE. The V gene lost 4 bases and the J gene lost 5 bases, with 12 bases spanning the gap. The CDR3 extends over 13 amino acids. CDR3 DNA sequence: TGTGCCAGCAGCAAAGGTCCTAGGGAGACCCAGTACTTC. It codes for CASSKGPRETQYF.

This chain joins TRBV25-1 and TRBJ2-1; TRBD2 aligns across 8 bases. CDR3 size: 17 residues. Germline V gene lookup returns CDR1 MGHDK and CDR2 SYGVNS. Trimming removed 5 bases from V and 3 bases from J; junction bases left unmatched: 12. CDR3: CASSNYLSGSFYNEQFF. The DNA of the CDR3 is TGTGCCAGCAGTAATTATTTAAGCGGGAGTTTCTACAATGAGCAGTTCTTC.

This rearrangement joins TRBV18 to TRBJ1-1, with 7 bases that match TRBD1. The germline CDR1 and CDR2 sequences are KGHSH and LQKENI. V dropped 3 bases and J dropped 3; count of bases not matched to a gene: 7. This CDR3 is built from 15 residues. The chain's CDR3 is CASSPSQGSDTEAFF. The CDR3, as DNA: TGTGCCAGCTCACCTTCACAGGGGTCGGACACTGAAGCTTTCTTT.

The chain combines TRBV10-3 with TRBJ1-1; 8 nucleotides agree with TRBD1. V gave up 6 bases and J gave up 1 base; unmatched junction bases: 4. Germline CDR1 is ENHRY and CDR2 is SYGVKD. The CDR3 contains 14 residues. CDR3 sequence (DNA): TGTGCCATCAGCGACAGGGGCGAGAACACTGAAGCTTTCTTT. Its protein product is CAISDRGENTEAFF.

V and J are TRBV27 and TRBJ2-6, with D tentatively TRBD2 (7 bases). CDR3 length: 21 amino acids. The V end was cut by 3 bases, the J end by 0 bases, with 24 bases between. Germline CDR1 is MNHEY and CDR2 is SMNVEV (reference sequence). The CDR3 is CASSLGGGNWPPSSGANVLTF. CDR3 nucleotides: TGTGCCAGCAGTTTGGGAGGGGGAAACTGGCCCCCTAGCTCTGGGGCCAACGTCCTGACTTTC.

This clone was observed a few times. The V call is TRBV14, the J call TRBJ2-1; 16 bases are a match to TRBD2. The germline V gene has CDR1 SGHDN and CDR2 FVKESK. The J segment lost 15 bases and the V segment lost 4 bases, leaving 3 bases of the junction unmatched. The CDR3 runs 13 residues. In nucleotides, the CDR3 is TGTGCCAGCAGCCCCGGGACTAGCGGGAGGGCGTTCTTC. This translates into CASSPGTSGRAFF.

The chain couples TRBV6-6 to TRBJ2-7; 10 bases agree with TRBD1. Germline V gene lookup returns CDR1 MNHNY and CDR2 SVGAGI (reference sequence). V lost 9 bases and J lost 4; bases outside the gene matches: 9. The CDR3 length is 14 residues. For the CDR3, the DNA is TGTGCCAGTAGGCCGGGACAGGGGCGTTACGAGCAGTACTTC. Translated: CASRPGQGRYEQYF.

The V and J genes are TRBV19 and TRBJ1-1; 8 positions agree with TRBD1. CDR1 LNHDA and CDR2 SQIVND come from the germline V gene (reference sequence). Losses at the gene ends were 11 bases for V and 2 bases for J; bases not matched to a gene: 10. The CDR3 runs to 14 residues. This chain's CDR3 is CASNAGGGNTEAFF. In nucleotides, the CDR3 is TGTGCCTCAAATGCAGGGGGCGGTAACACTGAAGCTTTCTTT.

This chain joins TRBV7-9 and TRBJ2-2; maybe TRBD2 (6 bases). This CDR3 has 15 residues. Germline assignment: CDR1 SEHNR and CDR2 FQNEAQ (reference sequence). Between the trimmed V and J ends, which lost 5 bases and 4 bases, there was a span of 14 bases. The CDR3 region has the DNA TGTGCCAGCAGCCCCTATCGGGAGACCACCGGGGAGCTGTTTTTT. It yields the protein CASSPYRETTGELFF.

V gene TRBV2 combines with J gene TRBJ2-7; perhaps TRBD2 as D (6 bases). The CDR3 is made up of 12 amino acids. CDR1 and CDR2 from the germline V gene are SNHLY and FYNNEI. Between the trimmed V and J ends, which lost 4 bases and 5 bases, there was a span of 9 bases. The CDR3 loop reads CASSGTTHEQYF. In DNA form, the CDR3 reads TGTGCCAGCAGTGGGACTACCCACGAGCAGTACTTC.